The 25 T cell receptor beta chains presented below share a single source sample, sequenced in a study of T-cell reconstitution after alpha-beta-depleted transplantation in children. TCRbeta library preparation incorporated unique molecular identifiers. TCRdb itself ran the PCR reads through MiXCR, one entry per CDR3 protein. The sample lists some 260,000 distinct CDR3 sequences, roughly a quarter occurring once. The source was PBMCs, mostly from graft donor cells, collected 360 days after TCRalphabeta/CD19-depleted stem cell transplant. The receptors here all came from a female patient aged 2-9 years who had a stem cell transplant for congenital amegakaryocytic thrombocytopenia, so the T cells may come from the graft donor.

The chain joins TRBV18 to TRBJ2-1; 9 bases map to TRBD2. The junction had 8 bases not matched to a gene; V was cut back by 4 bases and J by 7 bases. The germline CDR1 and CDR2 sequences are KGHSH and LQKENI. This CDR3 region has 15 residues. CDR3 bases: TGTGCCAGCTCACAGGCGGGAGGGCCTGAGAATGAGCAGTTCTTC. It translates to CASSQAGGPENEQFF.

Many counts were recorded for this clonotype. The rearrangement uses TRBV7-8 and TRBJ1-1; D call uncertain. Trimming left V 1 base short and J 5 bases short, with 20 bases between. CDR1 is SGHVS and CDR2 is FQNEAQ in the germline V gene. The CDR3 consists of 17 residues. The CDR3 DNA follows: TGTGCCAGCAGCTTAGGAATTCGGTTGGAACGGAGTACTGAAGCTTTCTTT. It translates to CASSLGIRLERSTEAFF.

The chain is built from TRBV24-1 and TRBJ2-1, with 8 bases lining up with TRBD2. After removal of 1 base from V and 7 bases from J, the junction contained 8 bases not matched to a gene. CDR3 length: 16 residues. Per germline, CDR1 KGHDR and CDR2 SFDVKD. Here the CDR3 reads CATSDFSSGRQNEQFF. CDR3 bases: TGTGCCACCAGTGATTTTTCCAGCGGGAGACAGAATGAGCAGTTCTTC.

The chain recombines TRBV20-1 with TRBJ2-7, with D possibly matching TRBD1 (7 bases). Trimming took 2 bases from V and 4 from J, leaving 12 bases between them. This CDR3 spans 13 amino acids. In germline, CDR1 is DFQATT, CDR2 SNEGSKA (reference sequence). CDR3: CSARLRGTYEQYF. The DNA for the CDR3 is TGCAGTGCTAGACTCAGGGGGACTTACGAGCAGTACTTC.

The chain combines TRBV19 with TRBJ2-1, with 16 bases fitting TRBD2. Germline V CDR1 and CDR2: LNHDA, SQIVND (reference sequence). The length of the CDR3 is 17 residues. V lost 4 bases to trimming and J lost 5 bases; unmatched junction nucleotides: 5. The CDR3 DNA reads TGTGCCAGTAGTAGGGGACTAGCGGGAGGGCCTAACAATGAGCAGTTCTTC. As protein: CASSRGLAGGPNNEQFF.

The chain combines TRBV4-2 with TRBJ1-4, with 7 bases fitting TRBD1. The germline V gene encodes CDR1 LGHNA and CDR2 YNFKEQ. V lost 2 bases to trimming and J lost 6 bases; unmatched junction nucleotides: 6. CDR3 length: 15 amino acids. The CDR3 DNA reads TGTGCCAGCAGCCAATCGACAGGGAGTCATGAAAAACTGTTTTTT. It translates to CASSQSTGSHEKLFF.

V usage is TRBV20-1 and J usage is TRBJ1-2, with TRBD1 matching 7 bases. The V segment lost 6 bases and the J segment 4 bases; nucleotides outside the gene matches: 11. The germline V gene encodes CDR1 DFQATT and CDR2 SNEGSKA (reference sequence). The CDR3 length is 14 residues. The CDR3: CSALQTGKGYGYTF. The CDR3 DNA follows: TGCAGTGCCCTACAGACAGGGAAGGGCTATGGCTACACCTTC.

This clonotype was observed a handful of times. V is TRBV29-1 and J is TRBJ1-3, with 7 bases identical to TRBD1. Germline V CDR1 and CDR2: SQVTM, ANQGSEA. V gave up 3 bases and J gave up 0 bases; unmatched junction bases: 5. CDR3 length: 15 amino acids. Here the CDR3 DNA reads TGCAGCGTTGACAGGGGGGGTAACTCTGGAAACACCATATATTTT. Protein sequence: CSVDRGGNSGNTIYF.

This sequence joins TRBV12-3 or TRBV12-4 and TRBJ1-3, with 8 positions matching TRBD1. The CDR3 runs to 15 residues. The junction had 3 bases not matched to a gene; V was cut back by 3 bases and J by 2 bases. The CDR3 nucleotides are TGTGCCAGCAGTTTCGCGACAGGGGCTGGAAACACCATATATTTT. Its protein is CASSFATGAGNTIYF.

This clonotype was picked up a small number of times. The V call is TRBV6-5, the J call TRBJ1-1; weak D call: TRBD1 (6 bases). Germline CDR1 reads MNHEY; CDR2 reads SVGAGI. Trimming shortened V by 2 bases and J by 5 bases, and 15 bases separated the two germline ends. CDR3 length equals 15 residues. In DNA, the CDR3 is TGTGCCAGCAGTTACGGAGGCAGGGGCAGAACTGAAGCTTTCTTT. Its translation is CASSYGGRGRTEAFF.

Points on this clonotype: A read error may be the cause here, since a much bigger clone is one base away. Given the absence of the conserved phenylalanine or tryptophan at the CDR3 end, a read error is likely. The chain uses TRBV24-1 and TRBJ2-1, with 11 bases identical to TRBD1. This CDR3 has 15 residues. Germline trimming cut 9 bases from V and 0 bases from J; bases unmatched to any gene: 3. Germline CDR1 and CDR2: KGHDR and SFDVKD. CDR3 nucleotide sequence: TGTGCCACCGCAGGGACAGGGGGCTCCTACAATGAGCAGTTCTCC. Translating it yields CATAGTGGSYNEQFS.

The J gene is TRBJ2-2, the V gene TRBV4-3, with D unclear. Trimming stripped 3 bases from V and 7 bases from J, with 18 bases between. Germline V gene sequence: CDR1 LGHNA, CDR2 YSLEER. CDR3 length equals 16 residues. CDR3 in DNA: TGCGCCAGCAGCCAGAGGAAGAGGACGAGAGGCGGGGAGCTGTTTTTT. Translated, it gives CASSQRKRTRGGELFF.

The V and J genes are TRBV5-1 and TRBJ2-3, with D uncertain. This CDR3 spans 15 amino acids. Looked up from germline, CDR1 is SGHRS and CDR2 is YFSETQ. The V and J ends lost 4 bases and 4 bases respectively, with 16 bases between them. The CDR3 loop is CASSTSPDLPDTQYF. The CDR3 DNA reads as TGCGCCAGCAGCACGAGCCCCGATCTCCCAGATACGCAGTATTTT.

This rearrangement joins TRBV15 to TRBJ2-3, with D tentatively TRBD2 (7 bases). The germline V gene encodes CDR1 LNHNV and CDR2 YYDKDF (reference sequence). There are 15 residues in the CDR3. The V gene lost 4 bases and the J gene lost 3 bases, with 14 bases spanning the gap. DNA of the CDR3: TGTGCCACCAGCACCACTGGGGGGGCAACAGATACGCAGTATTTT. Translating it yields CATSTTGGATDTQYF.

The chain has TRBV12-3 or TRBV12-4 and TRBJ2-7, with 8 bases lining up with TRBD1. The CDR3 sequence is 13 residues long. J lost 12 bases, V lost 3 bases, and 10 bases had no gene match. The CDR3 nucleotides are TGTGCCAGCAGTTTGATGGTCGGACAGGGCCCGTACTTC. Protein: CASSLMVGQGPYF.

This chain uses TRBV20-1 with TRBJ2-7, with 7 bases identical to TRBD1. Germline lookup yields CDR1 DFQATT and CDR2 SNEGSKA (reference sequence). With V trimmed by 6 bases and J by 1 base, 6 bases remained unmatched. The CDR3 has 13 amino acids. The CDR3 is CSARTGFSYEQYF. CDR3 bases: TGCAGTGCCCGGACAGGCTTTTCCTACGAGCAGTACTTC.

This clonotype has ten or more counts. The chain joins TRBV28 to TRBJ2-3, with 10 positions matching TRBD2. Germline CDR1 and CDR2: MDHEN and SYDVKM. V shed 1 base and J 5 bases; nucleotides not matched to a gene: 21. The CDR3 loop spans 21 amino acids. As DNA, the CDR3 is TGTGCCAGCAGTTTATTGACCGCAAAGCGGGAGGGCCGGTTGAGTCTAGATACGCAGTATTTT. Its protein product is CASSLLTAKREGRLSLDTQYF.

This chain uses TRBV10-3 with TRBJ2-7; 8 positions match TRBD1. The V and J ends lost 5 bases and 2 bases, in that order; junction bases with no gene match: 5. Per germline, CDR1 ENHRY and CDR2 SYGVKD. The CDR3 has 14 amino acids. The DNA for the CDR3 is TGTGCCATCAGTTGGACAGGGACGCCCTACGAGCAGTACTTC. This gives the protein CAISWTGTPYEQYF.

The chain couples TRBV28 to TRBJ1-1, with D possibly being TRBD1 (5 bases). Germline loops: CDR1 MDHEN, CDR2 SYDVKM. The CDR3 runs 13 residues. V was pared by 5 bases and J by 8 bases, with 15 bases between. The CDR3 reads CASSLTTGAEAFF. The CDR3 DNA follows: TGTGCCAGCAGTCTAACCACCGGGGCCGAAGCTTTCTTT.

This clonotype was counted only a few times. The chain couples TRBV6-2 or TRBV6-3 to TRBJ2-3, with unresolved D. The CDR3 runs 13 residues. Germline values: CDR1 MNHEY, CDR2 SVGEGT. V lost 0 bases to trimming and J lost 5 bases, with 6 bases between them. The CDR3 is CASSYSLRDTQYF. In nucleotides, the CDR3 is TGTGCCAGCAGTTACTCGCTACGAGATACGCAGTATTTT.

In its sample, this clonotype was seen a few times. This chain connects TRBV7-2 to TRBJ2-1, with TRBD1 matching 9 bases. CDR1 is SGHTA and CDR2 is FQGNSA in the germline V gene. The CDR3 is made up of 17 amino acids. Losses at the gene ends were 5 bases for V and 7 bases for J; bases not matched to a gene: 15. The CDR3 region is CASSKTGGIGGMNEQFF. CDR3 nucleotides: TGTGCCAGCAGCAAAACAGGGGGCATTGGGGGAATGAATGAGCAGTTCTTC.

This clonotype came up many times. This sequence joins TRBV20-1 and TRBJ2-1; D remains unclear. Germline loops: CDR1 DFQATT, CDR2 SNEGSKA (reference sequence). V was pared by 5 bases and J by 0 bases, with 8 bases between. There are 13 residues in the CDR3. The CDR3 bases are TGCAGTGCTCCCGCTCGCTCCTACAATGAGCAGTTCTTC. It encodes CSAPARSYNEQFF.

The chain joins TRBV6-1 to TRBJ2-2; D is unclear. This CDR3 contains 13 residues. Germline loops: CDR1 MNHNS, CDR2 SASEGT. Trimming took 7 bases from V and 3 from J, leaving 9 bases between them. The CDR3 spells CASNSEHTGELFF. For the CDR3, the DNA is TGTGCCAGCAACTCCGAACACACCGGGGAGCTGTTTTTT.

This chain links TRBV6-1 with TRBJ1-5; 7 bases agree with TRBD1. The V gene end was trimmed by 1 base and the J gene end by 6 bases; junction bases not matched to a gene: 3. CDR3 length: 14 amino acids. Germline V gives CDR1 MNHNS, CDR2 SASEGT. The CDR3 sequence: CASSEGQGLQPQHF. The CDR3 nucleotides read TGTGCCAGCAGTGAAGGACAGGGACTTCAGCCCCAGCATTTT.

This chain links TRBV24-1 with TRBJ2-1; TRBD2 aligns across 9 bases. In germline, CDR1 is KGHDR, CDR2 SFDVKD. V shed 4 bases and J 8 bases; nucleotides not matched to a gene: 11. The CDR3 runs to 16 residues. The CDR3 here is CATSEPRLAEGDEQFF. CDR3 DNA: TGTGCCACCAGTGAGCCCCGACTAGCGGAGGGCGATGAGCAGTTCTTC.